The 26 T cell receptor beta chains below were found in one sample sequenced in a study of response to subunit inactivated influenza vaccine. A single record per CDR3 protein comes from TCRdb applying MiXCR to the RT-PCR reads. This sample has hundreds of thousands of distinct CDR3 sequences, with 7.6% found just once. This specimen consisted of PBMCs from blood, obtained roughly 24 months after vaccination. The receptors were sampled from a man between 50 and 69 years old who received an inactivated influenza vaccine.

The chain recombines TRBV11-2 with TRBJ2-7, with D perhaps TRBD1 (7 bases). Trimming removed 5 bases from V and 2 bases from J, with 16 bases in between. CDR3 length: 15 residues. Germline lookup yields CDR1 SGHAT and CDR2 FQNNGV. CDR3 DNA sequence: TGTGCCAGCAGCACGCCGCGGGGACAGACCTACGAGCAGTACTTC. This sequence encodes CASSTPRGQTYEQYF.

The V gene is TRBV5-1, the J gene TRBJ2-1; D not resolved. V lost 2 bases, J lost 6 bases, and 12 bases lay in between. In germline, CDR1 is SGHRS, CDR2 YFSETQ. The CDR3 covers 14 residues. CDR3 nucleotides: TGCGCCAGCAGCTTTGGGGAATCAGTCAATGAGCAGTTCTTC. Translation: CASSFGESVNEQFF.

J is TRBJ2-2 and V is TRBV7-6, with unresolved D. The CDR3 is made up of 16 amino acids. V lost 1 base and J lost 5, with 14 bases in between. Germline V CDR1 and CDR2: SGHVS, FNYEAQ. The CDR3 loop is CASSLERPGNTGELFF. The DNA for the CDR3 is TGTGCCAGCAGCTTAGAACGCCCTGGGAATACCGGGGAGCTGTTTTTT.

The chain couples TRBV7-3 to TRBJ2-2, with D tentatively TRBD1 (6 bases). Germline CDR1 reads SGHTA; CDR2 reads FQGTGA. V was clipped by 0 bases and J by 3 bases, with 11 bases between them. The CDR3 is 16 amino acids. The chain's CDR3 is CASSLTPTGHTGELFF. In nucleotides, the CDR3 is TGTGCCAGCAGCTTAACGCCGACAGGCCACACCGGGGAGCTGTTTTTT.

The sample holds many counts of this clonotype. V is TRBV6-2 or TRBV6-3 and J is TRBJ2-2; 8 bases fit TRBD1. CDR1 is MNHEY and CDR2 is SVGEGT in the germline V gene. The CDR3 contains 16 residues. The J segment lost 5 bases and the V segment lost 6 bases, leaving 11 bases of the junction unmatched. DNA of the CDR3: TGTGCCAGCAGACCTACAGGACAGGGTCGTACCGGGGAGCTGTTTTTT. It translates to CASRPTGQGRTGELFF.

The chain couples TRBV3-1 to TRBJ2-1, with D uncertain. Germline V lookup: CDR1 LGHDT, CDR2 YNNKEL (reference sequence). With 6 bases removed from V and 7 bases from J, the gap between germline ends came to 16 bases. The CDR3 runs to 14 residues. The CDR3: CASSLLGKVNEQFF. The CDR3 nucleotides read TGTGCCAGCAGTCTCCTGGGGAAGGTAAATGAGCAGTTCTTC.

The genes are TRBV12-3 or TRBV12-4 and TRBJ1-1, with D perhaps matching TRBD1 (6 bases). V was shortened by 6 bases and J by 3 bases, with 17 bases between the two germline ends. The CDR3 sequence is 15 residues long. The CDR3 nucleotides read TGTGCCAGCAGAGTCGGTCAGGGGCCGTACACTGAAGCTTTCTTT. Residues: CASRVGQGPYTEAFF.

The chain couples TRBV20-1 to TRBJ2-1; D may be TRBD2 (5 bases). The V gene's germline CDR1 is DFQATT and CDR2 SNEGSKA (reference sequence). V lost 0 bases, J lost 6 bases, and 12 bases lay in between. The CDR3 totals 14 residues. CDR3 sequence (DNA): TGCAGTGCTAGAGAACCGGGGTCGGGCAATGAGCAGTTCTTC. Its protein product is CSAREPGSGNEQFF.

In this sample, this clonotype turned up many times. The gene calls are TRBV12-3 or TRBV12-4 and TRBJ1-5, with D hard to call. V was cut by 5 bases and J by 0 bases, with 8 bases left in between. The CDR3 has 14 amino acids. CDR3 sequence: CASSGRLSNQPQHF. The CDR3 coding sequence is TGTGCCAGCAGTGGTCGGCTTAGCAATCAGCCCCAGCATTTT.

This clonotype was recorded a few times. This chain joins TRBV6-5 and TRBJ1-4; perhaps TRBD1 as D (6 bases). Germline V gives CDR1 MNHEY, CDR2 SVGAGI. The CDR3 has 14 residues. Trimming left V 5 bases short and J 4 bases short, with 11 bases between. As DNA, the CDR3 is TGTGCCAGCAGTAACAGGGCGGATAATGAAAAACTGTTTTTT. It specifies CASSNRADNEKLFF.

The rearrangement links TRBV5-1 to TRBJ2-5; D perhaps matches TRBD1 (6 bases). This CDR3 is 12 amino acids long. Germline CDR1 and CDR2: SGHRS and YFSETQ. Deletions cut 7 bases from V and 5 bases from J, with 12 bases between. The CDR3 DNA follows: TGCGCCAGCCAGGGGAGAGAGGAGACCCAGTACTTC. It yields the protein CASQGREETQYF.

The V call is TRBV3-1, the J call TRBJ2-3, with D possibly called TRBD1 or TRBD2 (5 bases each). The CDR3 covers 16 residues. Germline assignment: CDR1 LGHDT and CDR2 YNNKEL (reference sequence). V lost 3 bases, J lost 6 bases, and 19 bases lay in between. CDR3: CASSQTRIRGVDTQYF. Here the CDR3 DNA reads TGTGCCAGCAGCCAGACTCGCATTCGGGGCGTGGATACGCAGTATTTT.

This clonotype appeared a few times. The V gene is TRBV12-3 or TRBV12-4, the J gene TRBJ2-3; D perhaps matches TRBD2 (5 bases). This CDR3 has 16 amino acids. V was clipped by 3 bases and J by 3 bases, with 16 bases between them. For the CDR3, the DNA is TGTGCCAGCAGTTTGGATGCGGGTGTCTTAACAGATACGCAGTATTTT. It translates to CASSLDAGVLTDTQYF.

The chain uses TRBV5-1 and TRBJ2-3; no clear D gene. With 4 bases removed from V and 5 bases from J, the gap between germline ends came to 17 bases. Germline CDR1 reads SGHRS; CDR2 reads YFSETQ. The CDR3 length is 15 residues. The CDR3 nucleotides are TGCGCCAGCAGCCGGCCGGAAACGGTTAGAGATACGCAGTATTTT. It is translated as CASSRPETVRDTQYF.

This clonotype was recorded many times. The genes are TRBV5-6 and TRBJ2-3; 8 bases are shared with TRBD2. Germline values: CDR1 SGHDT, CDR2 YYEEEE. The J segment lost 0 bases and the V segment lost 6 bases, leaving 3 bases of the junction unmatched. The CDR3 length is 14 residues. This CDR3 is CASIERGSTDTQYF. In DNA, the CDR3 is TGTGCCAGCATCGAGCGGGGGAGCACAGATACGCAGTATTTT.

This clonotype was seen ten or more times. The genes are TRBV6-6 and TRBJ1-3; D not certain. The V end lost 8 bases, the J end lost 0 bases, and 8 bases lay between the germline ends. CDR1 is MNHNY and CDR2 is SVGAGI in the germline V gene (reference sequence). The CDR3 length is 13 residues. This chain's CDR3 is CASQSHSGNTIYF. CDR3 in DNA: TGTGCCAGCCAGAGTCACTCTGGAAACACCATATATTTT.

This clonotype was detected a few times. The gene calls are TRBV20-1 and TRBJ1-2, with D perhaps matching TRBD1 (5 bases). The germline CDR1 and CDR2 sequences are DFQATT and SNEGSKA (reference sequence). Trimming cost V 0 bases and J 1 base, with 18 bases left between them. The CDR3 is 17 residues long. CDR3 amino acids: CSARDLSLGVRNYGYTF. The CDR3 DNA sequence: TGCAGTGCTAGAGATCTTTCTTTAGGGGTTCGTAACTATGGCTACACCTTC.

The chain joins TRBV29-1 to TRBJ2-1; D unclear. Germline V gene lookup returns CDR1 SQVTM and CDR2 ANQGSEA. The CDR3 is 13 amino acids. The germline V and J ends were trimmed by 7 bases and 3 bases, with 13 bases remaining between them. The CDR3 bases are TGCAGCGGACGGTACCTCCTCTACAATGAGCAGTTCTTC. As protein: CSGRYLLYNEQFF.

The V call is TRBV10-3, the J call TRBJ1-5; 7 bases are a match to TRBD1. With 2 bases clipped from V and 4 bases from J, the junction kept 5 bases outside the gene matches. Germline V gene data show CDR1 as ENHRY and CDR2 as SYGVKD. CDR3 size: 15 residues. CDR3 amino acids: CAISERATGNQPQHF. The CDR3 region has the DNA TGTGCCATCAGTGAGAGGGCGACAGGGAATCAGCCCCAGCATTTT.

This clonotype was detected a few times. Relative to the germline gene, one junction end is altered; a read error may explain this. The chain couples TRBV7-7 to TRBJ2-1, with TRBD1 matching 8 bases. The V gene's germline CDR1 is SSHAT and CDR2 FNYEAQ (reference sequence). The CDR3 spans 16 residues. The CDR3 reads CASSGTQGARYNEQFF. CDR3 DNA sequence: TGTGCTAGCAGCGGCACTCAGGGGGCGCGATACAATGAGCAGTTCTTC. Filled out from reference TRBV7-7 and TRBJ2-1, the complete variable domain reads GAGVSQSPRYKVTKRGQDVTLRCDPISSHATLYWYQQALGQGPEFLTYFNYEAQPDKSGLPSDRFSAERPEGSISTLTIQRTEQRDSAMYRCASSGTQGARYNEQFFGPGTRLTVL.

DNA of the CDR3: TGTGCCAGTAGTATAGACCGGGACACCGTCGGTACGCAGTATTTT. It is translated as CASSIDRDTVGTQYF. This rearrangement joins TRBV19 to TRBJ2-3; tentative D call: TRBD1 (6 bases). The V and J ends lost 0 bases and 8 bases respectively, with 15 bases between them. The CDR3 length is 15 residues. Germline lookup yields CDR1 LNHDA and CDR2 SQIVND (reference sequence).

This clonotype was seen repeatedly, ten times or more. CDR3 nucleotides: TGTGCCAGCAGCTTAGATGTGGGGCCGCAGTACTTC. Residues: CASSLDVGPQYF. The V gene is TRBV7-2, the J gene TRBJ2-7, with TRBD1 as a possible D gene (5 bases). CDR3 size: 12 residues. Trimming left V 1 base short and J 9 bases short, with 10 bases between. Germline V gene lookup returns CDR1 SGHTA and CDR2 FQGNSA.

This clonotype was counted ten times or more. This chain uses TRBV6-6 with TRBJ1-5; tentative D call: TRBD1 (6 bases). The V and J ends lost 4 bases and 2 bases respectively, with 18 bases between them. CDR1 is MNHNY, CDR2 SVGAGI, per germline (reference sequence). CDR3 size: 17 residues. For the CDR3, the DNA is TGTGCCAGCAGTTCCTTTCAAACGGGGGGCGGCAATCAGCCCCAGCATTTT. It codes for CASSSFQTGGGNQPQHF.

At least ten counts were recorded for this clonotype. This chain joins TRBV27 and TRBJ2-1; 11 bases agree with TRBD2. V trimming: 1 base; J trimming: 0 bases; junction bases outside the gene matches: 8. The CDR3 length is 19 residues. Germline assignment: CDR1 MNHEY and CDR2 SMNVEV (reference sequence). The CDR3 here is CASSLFGTSGASSYNEQFF. The CDR3 DNA reads TGTGCCAGCAGTTTATTCGGGACTAGCGGAGCTAGCTCCTACAATGAGCAGTTCTTC.

This chain joins TRBV3-2 and TRBJ2-2; the D segment call TRBD1 is taken from the table without a DNA check. TRBV3-2 is a recognized pseudogene. CDR3 length: 18 residues. CDR3 residues: CASSKRVGTYGNTGELFF. The CDR3 DNA follows: TGTGCCAGCAGCAAAAGAGTAGGGACGTATGGAAACACCGGGGAGCTGTTTTTT.

The V call is TRBV18, the J call TRBJ2-3; TRBD1 aligns across 9 bases. Germline-derived CDR1 and CDR2 are KGHSH and LQKENI. The CDR3 has 16 residues. With V trimmed by 3 bases and J by 5 bases, 9 bases remained unmatched. The CDR3 DNA follows: TGTGCCAGCTCACCTTCACAGGGGGCGTCGGGAGATACGCAGTATTTT. Encoded protein: CASSPSQGASGDTQYF.